Listed here are 19 T cell receptor beta chains from one sample, sequenced in a study of shared clonotypes between healthy human individuals. Libraries were prepared by immunoSEQ multiplex PCR; TCRdb keeps only in-frame clonotypes and omits some of them. The sample has more than 1 million clones, around 82% seen once. The sequenced sample consisted of memory CD4+ T cells from PBMCs. The subset denotes: CD45RA-negative fraction. These receptors all come from a young man in good health. Some clones in this sample may be carry-over from other donors' samples.

V is TRBV25-1 and J is TRBJ2-3, with 12 bases identical to TRBD2. The V and J ends lost 8 bases and 2 bases, in that order; junction bases with no gene match: 5. CDR1 and CDR2 (germline): MGHDK, SYGVNS. This CDR3 has 15 amino acids. CDR3 in DNA: TGTGCCAGCCGCCGGACTAGCGGGAACACAGATACGCAGTATTTT. This gives the protein CASRRTSGNTDTQYF.

The chain links TRBV11-2 to TRBJ2-3; the D is unclear. The CDR3 length is 13 residues. V was clipped by 1 base and J by 5 bases, with 7 bases between them. The germline V gene encodes CDR1 SGHAT and CDR2 FQNNGV. This CDR3 is CASSLVVRDTQYF. The CDR3 DNA reads TGTGCCAGCAGCTTAGTTGTTCGAGATACGCAGTATTTT.

The chain carries TRBV30 and TRBJ2-5; the D is unclear. The CDR3 contains 13 residues. Germline V lookup: CDR1 GTSNPN, CDR2 SVGIG (reference sequence). The ends were cut back, 4 bases at V and 1 base at J, with 10 bases in the middle. The CDR3 sequence is CAWTQTFQETQYF. CDR3 bases: TGTGCCTGGACACAGACCTTCCAAGAGACCCAGTACTTC.

This chain connects TRBV12-5 to TRBJ2-5; tentatively, D is TRBD2 (5 bases). Germline V CDR1 and CDR2: LGHNT, FRNRAP. Trimming pared 0 bases from V and 2 bases from J, leaving 13 bases between. This CDR3 is built from 16 residues. The DNA of the CDR3 is TGTGCTAGTGGTTTGGTACTTGGCGGAGGACAAGAGACCCAGTACTTC. Encoded protein: CASGLVLGGGQETQYF.

CDR3 DNA: TGTGCCAGCCGCCGGCGGGGGCAAGAGACCCAGTACTTC. Its protein is CASRRRGQETQYF. V and J are TRBV6-5 and TRBJ2-5, with 7 bases identical to TRBD2. J lost 2 bases, V lost 8 bases, and 5 bases had no gene match. Per germline, CDR1 MNHEY and CDR2 SVGAGI. The CDR3 extends over 13 amino acids.

The chain couples TRBV5-4 to TRBJ1-3; no clear D. CDR1 SGHNT and CDR2 YYREEE come from the germline V gene (reference sequence). CDR3 length equals 13 residues. V lost 0 bases and J lost 0, with 1 base in between. Here the CDR3 reads CASSLDSGNTIYF. The CDR3 nucleotides read TGTGCCAGCAGCTTGGACTCTGGAAACACCATATATTTT.

Turning to this clone: Other DNA variants within this sample encode the same CDR3. V and J are TRBV6-5 and TRBJ2-5, with D uncertain. The germline gives CDR1 MNHEY, CDR2 SVGAGI. V shed 2 bases and J shed 5 bases, with 15 bases lying between them. The CDR3 has 15 residues. The CDR3 loop reads CASSYRGGGAETQYF. The CDR3 region has the DNA TGTGCCAGCAGTTACCGAGGTGGCGGTGCCGAGACCCAGTACTTC.

The V call is TRBV7-9, the J call TRBJ2-2; D gene unclear. Germline V gene lookup returns CDR1 SEHNR and CDR2 FQNEAQ (reference sequence). Trimming removed 5 bases at V and 0 bases at J, with 10 bases between. The CDR3 contains 15 residues. Here the CDR3 DNA reads TGTGCCAGCAGCCCACAAAGAGCGAACACCGGGGAGCTGTTTTTT. It is translated as CASSPQRANTGELFF.

This clone has only one observation. The genes are TRBV9 and TRBJ1-4; D is perhaps TRBD1 (5 bases). V was pared by 4 bases and J by 4 bases, with 14 bases between. The CDR3 totals 15 residues. Germline V lookup: CDR1 SGDLS, CDR2 YYNGEE. CDR3 DNA: TGTGCCAGCAGCAAGGGGACCAAAGGTAATGAAAAACTGTTTTTT. This sequence encodes CASSKGTKGNEKLFF. Full variable domain (rest looked up from reference TRBV9 and TRBJ1-4): DSGVTQTPKHLITATGQRVTLRCSPRSGDLSVYWYQQSLDQGLQFLIQYYNGEERAKGNILERFSAQQFPDLHSELNLSSLELGDSALYFCASSKGTKGNEKLFFGSGTQLSVL.

This clone has a handful of counts. The rearrangement uses TRBV7-2 and TRBJ2-2; D is unclear. Germline V gene lookup returns CDR1 SGHTA and CDR2 FQGNSA. There are 12 residues in the CDR3. V was shortened by 3 bases and J by 9 bases, with 8 bases between the two germline ends. The CDR3 loop is CASSFGYRELFF. The CDR3 DNA follows: TGTGCCAGCAGCTTCGGTTACCGGGAGCTGTTTTTT.

The count of this clone is one. Other nucleotide sequences from this sample produce the same CDR3. The chain couples TRBV2 to TRBJ2-5; no clear D. The V end was cut by 1 base, the J end by 2 bases, with 2 bases between. The CDR3 has 12 residues. Germline-derived CDR1 and CDR2 are SNHLY and FYNNEI. The CDR3 is CASSEGQETQYF. For the CDR3, the DNA is TGTGCCAGCAGTGAAGGTCAAGAGACCCAGTACTTC.

CDR3 in DNA: TGTGCCAGCAGTTCCCGGGGAGGGGGACGCTCCTACAATGAGCAGTTCTTC. Translating it yields CASSSRGGGRSYNEQFF. This rearrangement joins TRBV2 to TRBJ2-1; D possibly corresponds to TRBD2 (7 bases). CDR1 and CDR2 from the germline V gene are SNHLY and FYNNEI. CDR3 length: 17 residues. V gave up 5 bases and J gave up 0 bases, with 17 bases separating them.

This chain uses TRBV2 with TRBJ2-7; TRBD1 aligns across 7 bases. CDR3 length equals 17 residues. After removal of 3 bases from V and 4 bases from J, the junction contained 15 bases not matched to a gene. Germline CDR1 SNHLY, CDR2 FYNNEI. The CDR3 DNA reads TGTGCCAGCAGTGATTCCTCCGGGACAGTACCTTCTTACGAGCAGTACTTC. Translating it yields CASSDSSGTVPSYEQYF. Full variable domain (outside the CDR3, taken from reference TRBV2 and TRBJ2-7): EPEVTQTPSHQVTQMGQEVILRCVPISNHLYFYWYRQILGQKVEFLVSFYNNEISEKSEIFDDQFSVERPDGSNFTLKIRSTKLEDSAMYFCASSDSSGTVPSYEQYFGPGTRLTVT.

This rearrangement joins TRBV10-3 to TRBJ1-5; TRBD1 aligns across 10 bases. CDR1 and CDR2 (germline): ENHRY, SYGVKD. CDR3 length equals 14 residues. V lost 5 bases and J lost 7; bases outside the gene matches: 5. The CDR3 DNA is TGTGCCATCAGTCGGGACAGGGGAGAACAGCCCCAGCATTTT. Its translation is CAISRDRGEQPQHF.

The chain links TRBV14 to TRBJ2-7; 7 bases fit TRBD2. CDR3 length: 15 amino acids. Germline CDR1 SGHDN, CDR2 FVKESK. J lost 6 bases, V lost 2 bases, and 10 bases had no gene match. The CDR3 here is CASSQRLAQPREQYF. The CDR3 bases are TGTGCCAGCAGCCAACGACTAGCACAGCCGCGCGAGCAGTACTTC.

V is TRBV28 and J is TRBJ1-3; the D is unclear. The V and J ends lost 2 bases and 0 bases respectively, with 8 bases between them. Germline values: CDR1 MDHEN, CDR2 SYDVKM. The CDR3 runs 15 residues. The chain's CDR3 is CASSLGYLSGNTIYF. In DNA form, the CDR3 reads TGTGCCAGCAGTTTAGGGTACCTCTCTGGAAACACCATATATTTT. Drawing the rest from reference TRBV28 and TRBJ1-3, the complete variable domain is DVKVTQSSRYLVKRTGEKVFLECVQDMDHENMFWYRQDPGLGLRLIYFSYDVKMKEKGDIPEGYSVSREKKERFSLILESASTNQTSMYLCASSLGYLSGNTIYFGEGSWLTVV.

The rearrangement joins TRBV9 to TRBJ1-3, with D unclear. Trimming stripped 3 bases from V and 4 bases from J, with 8 bases between. CDR1 is SGDLS, CDR2 YYNGEE, per germline. The CDR3 is 13 residues long. DNA for the CDR3: TGTGCCAGCAGCGCTGCCAGGGGAAACACCATATATTTT. This sequence encodes CASSAARGNTIYF.

V usage is TRBV7-2 and J usage is TRBJ2-3; 11 bases fit TRBD2. The V gene's germline CDR1 is SGHTA and CDR2 FQGNSA. The CDR3 is made up of 17 amino acids. V was pared by 1 base and J by 1 base, with 4 bases of the junction left unmatched. In nucleotides, the CDR3 is TGTGCCAGCAGCTTAGTTCTAGCGGGAGGTGGCACAGATACGCAGTATTTT. Its protein product is CASSLVLAGGGTDTQYF.

This chain joins TRBV2 and TRBJ2-5; 8 bases match TRBD1. CDR1 and CDR2 from the germline V gene are SNHLY and FYNNEI. The CDR3 has 14 residues. J was trimmed by 5 bases and V by 4 bases; bases with no gene match: 6. CDR3 residues: CASSADRGWETQYF. The CDR3 DNA is TGTGCCAGCAGTGCCGACAGGGGATGGGAGACCCAGTACTTC.